This TCR beta chain was observed in a study of blood T cell repertoires in COVID-19. Across the study: Samples representing acute and convalescent COVID-19 were sourced from the United States, Italy and Spain.

Germline lookup yields CDR1 MNHEY and CDR2 SVGAGI. CDR3 length equals 16 residues. Trimming stripped 4 bases from V and 4 bases from J, with 20 bases between. Per the original methods: Amplified reference gene primers provided the basis for estimating nucleated cell counts. Only in-frame clones appear in the TCRdb table, and some are missing; sequencing was by immunoSEQ multiplex PCR. From that table come the V and J calls and clone size; the DNA was used to work out D and trimming. The sample lists 65,000 to 85,000 clones; around four fifths were seen once. This chain joins TRBV6-5 and TRBJ2-7, with a possible D match to TRBD1 (8 bases). The TCR sequence derives from a man aged 45-65 years with active COVID-19. The specimen was peripheral blood. This chain's CDR3 is CASSWGGAGGVYEQYF. Here the CDR3 DNA reads TGTGCCAGCAGTTGGGGAGGGGCAGGGGGCGTTTACGAGCAGTACTTC.